This T cell receptor beta chain was sequenced for a study of blood T cell repertoires in COVID-19 (dated by TCRdb to the early 2020s). Broadly, across the study: Collaborator samples came from the United States, Italy and Spain and covered acute and convalescent phases of COVID-19. The prospective study material was composed of cDNA or gDNA derived from T cells, B-cell-depleted T cells, or PBMCs. Nearly every sample came with metadata listing a de-identified subject ID, COVID-19 status, age in years and sex. HLA class I and class II types, where available, came from metadata supplied by the sample provider rather than from assay-based typing. Deeply sampled blood TCRbeta repertoires from subjects exposed to, actively infected with, or recovered from COVID-19 were included in the dataset. The samples were drawn from the first 160 participants of the ongoing ImmuneRACE study and from over a thousand subjects provided by 6 global collaborators. The repertoires were made available in a free public database intended to serve as a resource for research on the immune response to SARS-CoV-2. The paper's findings and limits, for the study overall: The amount of clinical and demographic metadata varied by source and participant and was provided uncurated.

Collaborating institutions collected whole blood in K2EDTA tubes following their own protocols. For TCRbeta analysis, collaborator samples were shipped as frozen whole blood, as isolated PBMCs, or as DNA extracted from either sample type. TCRbeta CDR3 regions were amplified from genomic DNA using the immunoSEQ Assay, a bias-controlled multiplex PCR. Concerning the study's data processing: The number of nucleated cells in each sample was estimated from the amplification of reference gene primers within the assay. To quantify the absolute abundance of each unique TCRbeta CDR3 rearrangement, sequence reads were collapsed and filtered. For each sample, productive Simpson clonality was calculated as the square root of Simpson's diversity index across productive rearrangements. Entries here come from immuneACCESS through TCRdb and include only in-frame sequences with V and J called. Some clones fail to appear in such tables; in the studies checked, an unresolved V gene covers under half of the shortfall, and the cause of the remainder is unknown. V and J calls plus clone size are reproduced from that table; the DNA served to infer D and trimming. Recorded for this sample are 250,000 to 300,000 clones; 65% to 90% of them occurred a single time. The ten biggest clones cover 2.5% to 3% of the sample.

CDR3 length: 14 amino acids, cysteine to phenylalanine. The entry retains the CDR3 DNA only, 42 bases that are in frame from base 1. Based on the germline V gene, the CDR1 and CDR2 sequences are MNHEY and SVGAGI. The germline ends are 9 bases apart after V is trimmed by 2 bases and J by 4 bases. This clone was seen just once. Its antigen is unknown. No base quality information exists; no much larger clone differs at one position. The rearrangement combines TRBV6-5 with TRBJ2-1; no confident D gene assignment can be made. The specimen was peripheral blood. This clonotype was sampled from a woman between 55 and 75 years old with active or convalescent COVID-19. CDR3 sequence: CASSYVAGYNEQFF. The DNA reads as follows: TGTGCCAGCAGTTACGTTGCCGGGTACAATGAGCAGTTCTTC.